This T cell receptor beta chain was captured by sequencing in a study of shared clonotypes between healthy human individuals. Naive CD8 cells lacked CD45RO and underwent positive selection for CCR7, leaving out terminally differentiated effector memory CD45RA+ cells. Sequenced by immunoSEQ multiplex PCR; TCRdb stores in-frame clones only, minus some. The sample yields around 640,000 clones, roughly 95% seen once. Per the germline V gene, CDR1 is SGHDT and CDR2 is YYEEEE. Between the trimmed V and J ends, which lost 0 bases and 0 bases, there was a span of 5 bases. The CDR3 covers 14 residues. The source is a woman aged 30 to 39 in good health. The chain is built from TRBV5-6 and TRBJ2-3; unclear D gene. The sample consisted of naive CD8+ T cells sorted from blood. The CDR3 DNA reads TGTGCCAGCAGCTTGGGGTCCAGCACAGATACGCAGTATTTT. Encoded protein: CASSLGSSTDTQYF.